Below are 22 T cell receptor beta chains sequenced from a single sample in a study of OX40 agonist ivuxolimab in advanced cancers. Data came from immunoSEQ multiplex PCR; TCRdb stores just in-frame clones and leaves some out. The table has tens of thousands of clones, around 88% seen once. This material consisted of CD4+ or CD8+ T cells sorted from blood, taken in a trial of the OX40 agonist ivuxolimab. The receptors come from an adult with an advanced solid tumor such as melanoma, head and neck, liver or kidney cancer.

This clone was detected a few times. This chain uses TRBV7-9 with TRBJ2-2; 10 nucleotides agree with TRBD1. This CDR3 comprises 16 residues. The germline V gene has CDR1 SEHNR and CDR2 FQNEAQ (reference sequence). Unmatched junction bases numbered 8, after V lost 4 bases and J lost 6 bases. This chain's CDR3 is CASSSQTGGAPGELFF. The CDR3 DNA follows: TGTGCCAGCAGCTCCCAGACAGGGGGCGCCCCCGGGGAGCTGTTTTTT.

CDR3 DNA: TGTGCCAGCAGTTCAGAACTCCGGGACAGCCAAGAGACCCAGTACTTC. It is translated as CASSSELRDSQETQYF. The chain couples TRBV27 to TRBJ2-5; TRBD1 agrees at 7 bases. The CDR3 runs to 16 residues. The trim removed 4 bases at V and 1 base at J, leaving 9 bases unmatched. Germline V gene data show CDR1 as MNHEY and CDR2 as SMNVEV (reference sequence).

In DNA, the CDR3 is TGTGCCAGCAGCGTAGTCTTGGGGGAAGCCGGGGAGCTGTTTTTT. Amino acid sequence: CASSVVLGEAGELFF. J is TRBJ2-2 and V is TRBV9, with D possibly being TRBD1 or TRBD2 (5 bases each). CDR1 SGDLS and CDR2 YYNGEE come from the germline V gene. Trimming took off 0 bases at V and 6 bases at J, with 12 bases between the two ends. There are 15 residues in the CDR3.

V and J are TRBV7-2 and TRBJ1-4; D is unresolved. CDR3 size: 15 residues. Trimming pared 5 bases from V and 10 bases from J, leaving 20 bases between. Germline CDR1 is SGHTA and CDR2 is FQGNSA. The chain's CDR3 is CASSPGRISTGKLFF. In DNA form, the CDR3 reads TGTGCCAGCAGCCCGGGCCGGATTTCTACCGGAAAACTGTTTTTT.

CDR3 sequence: CASSVTNSPLHF. The CDR3, as DNA: TGTGCCAGCAGCGTTACCAATTCACCCCTCCACTTT. V usage is TRBV9 and J usage is TRBJ1-6; D gene uncertain. The CDR3 is 12 amino acids. Germline V CDR1 and CDR2: SGDLS, YYNGEE. The V gene lost 2 bases and the J gene lost 7 bases, with 4 bases spanning the gap.

The rearrangement links TRBV7-2 to TRBJ2-7, with 13 bases matching TRBD2. With 5 bases clipped from V and 3 bases from J, the junction kept 4 bases outside the gene matches. This CDR3 comprises 15 residues. Germline lookup yields CDR1 SGHTA and CDR2 FQGNSA. In nucleotides, the CDR3 is TGTGCCAGCAGCACTGGACTAGCGGGAGTCTACGAGCAGTACTTC. Translation: CASSTGLAGVYEQYF.

The chain has TRBV7-2 and TRBJ2-7, with 7 positions matching TRBD2. The CDR3 is 15 residues long. CDR1 is SGHTA, CDR2 FQGNSA, per germline. J lost 5 bases, V lost 6 bases, and 13 bases had no gene match. CDR3 DNA sequence: TGTGCCAGCAGATACGCCCCTGCGGGAGAGAACGAGCAGTACTTC. Its translation: CASRYAPAGENEQYF.

The J gene is TRBJ2-1, the V gene TRBV14, with a possible D match to TRBD1 (5 bases). Germline CDR1 reads SGHDN; CDR2 reads FVKESK. There are 12 residues in the CDR3. Trimming stripped 4 bases from V and 8 bases from J, with 9 bases between. The CDR3 DNA reads TGTGCCAGCAGCCGCCAGGGCCATGAGCAGTTCTTC. Amino acid sequence: CASSRQGHEQFF.

The CDR3 loop is CASSATGSGNTIYF. In DNA form, the CDR3 reads TGTGCCAGCAGCGCGACAGGGTCTGGAAACACCATATATTTT. The gene calls are TRBV5-4 and TRBJ1-3; TRBD1 agrees at 7 bases. CDR1 SGHNT and CDR2 YYREEE come from the germline V gene (reference sequence). V lost 4 bases, J lost 1 base, and 2 bases stayed unmatched. The length of the CDR3 is 14 residues.

The chain joins TRBV5-4 to TRBJ2-2; either TRBD1 or TRBD2 may fit D (5 bases each). The CDR3 has 15 residues. Germline V gene lookup returns CDR1 SGHNT and CDR2 YYREEE (reference sequence). V was trimmed by 4 bases and J by 1 base, leaving 11 bases between them. The CDR3 DNA is TGTGCCAGCAGCCCCCCTGGGGGGAACACCGGGGAGCTGTTTTTT. Its protein product is CASSPPGGNTGELFF.

The chain employs TRBV6-1 and TRBJ1-5; D perhaps matches TRBD1 (5 bases). The CDR3 extends over 16 amino acids. CDR1 MNHNS and CDR2 SASEGT come from the germline V gene. The V end was cut by 1 base, the J end by 7 bases, with 17 bases between. This CDR3 reads CASSEVVGGSGQPQHF. For the CDR3, the DNA is TGTGCCAGCAGTGAAGTGGTCGGGGGAAGCGGACAGCCCCAGCATTTT.

The V gene is TRBV5-1, the J gene TRBJ2-2; possible D gene TRBD2, 5 bases. The length of the CDR3 is 16 residues. V was cut by 0 bases and J by 4 bases, with 13 bases left in between. Germline lookup yields CDR1 SGHRS and CDR2 YFSETQ. CDR3 nucleotides: TGCGCCAGCAGCTTGGAGGTTAGCGTGGGCACCGGGGAGCTGTTTTTT. Protein sequence: CASSLEVSVGTGELFF.

CDR3 DNA sequence: TGTGCCAGCAGCCCCGGGACTAGCGGTTACAATGAGCAGTTCTTC. Its protein is CASSPGTSGYNEQFF. V and J are TRBV2 and TRBJ2-1, with 11 bases lining up with TRBD2. The length of the CDR3 is 15 residues. Germline V gene sequence: CDR1 SNHLY, CDR2 FYNNEI. The V gene end was trimmed by 6 bases and the J gene end by 4 bases; junction bases not matched to a gene: 5.

The gene calls are TRBV29-1 and TRBJ2-2, with TRBD2 matching over 12 bases. The CDR3 has 13 residues. The V and J ends lost 3 bases and 8 bases, in that order; junction bases with no gene match: 1. From germline, CDR1 is SQVTM and CDR2 ANQGSEA. This CDR3 is CSVETSGRGELFF. CDR3 sequence (DNA): TGCAGCGTTGAGACTAGCGGGAGAGGGGAGCTGTTTTTT.

This rearrangement joins TRBV7-9 to TRBJ2-2; a possible D gene is TRBD2 (5 bases). From germline, CDR1 is SEHNR and CDR2 FQNEAQ (reference sequence). This CDR3 is built from 15 residues. Trimming pared 6 bases from V and 2 bases from J, leaving 13 bases between. CDR3 DNA sequence: TGTGCCAGCAGTTCCGCGGGCCGTAACACCGGGGAGCTGTTTTTT. The encoded protein is CASSSAGRNTGELFF.

This clone is a singleton in its sample. The chain links TRBV5-1 to TRBJ2-2; 8 bases are a match to TRBD1. V shed 5 bases and J 7 bases; nucleotides not matched to a gene: 7. Germline assignment: CDR1 SGHRS and CDR2 YFSETQ. This CDR3 has 14 residues. CDR3 sequence: CASSSAGGYGELFF. CDR3 bases: TGCGCCAGCAGTTCGGCAGGGGGCTACGGGGAGCTGTTTTTT.

The rearrangement uses TRBV7-9 and TRBJ1-2; D unclear. The CDR3 contains 12 residues. Deletions cut 1 base from V and 8 bases from J, with 8 bases between. Germline V gives CDR1 SEHNR, CDR2 FQNEAQ (reference sequence). The CDR3 DNA reads as TGTGCCAGCAGCTTAGATATCAGGGGCTACACCTTC. Amino acid sequence: CASSLDIRGYTF.

V and J are TRBV11-1 and TRBJ1-3, with D possibly TRBD1 on 5 matching bases. Trimming pared 5 bases from V and 0 bases from J, leaving 11 bases between. Germline assignment: CDR1 SGHAT and CDR2 FQDESV (reference sequence). The CDR3 contains 15 residues. DNA for the CDR3: TGTGCCAGCAGCCCGGGGACCGGCTCTGGAAACACCATATATTTT. It translates to CASSPGTGSGNTIYF. The full variable domain, completed using reference TRBV11-1 and TRBJ1-3, is EAEVAQSPRYKITEKSQAVAFWCDPISGHATLYWYRQILGQGPELLVQFQDESVVDDSQLPKDRFSAERLKGVDSTLKIQPAELGDSAMYLCASSPGTGSGNTIYFGEGSWLTVV.

This sequence joins TRBV29-1 and TRBJ1-2; tentatively, D is TRBD1 (5 bases). Trimming left V 7 bases short and J 8 bases short, with 20 bases between. The CDR3 consists of 13 residues. Per germline, CDR1 SQVTM and CDR2 ANQGSEA. The CDR3 DNA is TGCAGCGGGCCGCCAGATCGGGGGGTAGGCTACACCTTC. Translating gives CSGPPDRGVGYTF.

CDR3 sequence: CASSGTGYSYNEQFF. The CDR3 DNA reads as TGCGCCAGCAGTGGGACAGGATACTCCTACAATGAGCAGTTCTTC. The chain recombines TRBV10-1 with TRBJ2-1; 7 nucleotides align to TRBD1. The CDR3 runs 15 residues. The germline CDR1 and CDR2 sequences are WNHNN and SYGVQD (reference sequence). Trimming cost V 4 bases and J 0 bases; bases outside gene matches: 3.

As regards this clone: Distinct nucleotide sequences in the sample also encode this CDR3. The chain uses TRBV7-6 and TRBJ2-1; the D gene could be TRBD1 or TRBD2 (5 bases each). CDR1 SGHVS and CDR2 FNYEAQ come from the germline V gene. The CDR3 loop spans 13 amino acids. V dropped 0 bases and J dropped 9 bases, with 9 bases sitting between them. CDR3 nucleotide sequence: TGTGCCAGCAGCTTAGCTGGGGGTGGTGAGCAGTTCTTC. This sequence encodes CASSLAGGGEQFF.

Details on this clone: This CDR3 is also generated by other DNA sequences in the sample. The chain is built from TRBV20-1 and TRBJ2-7; TRBD2 might be the D (6 bases). Trimming removed 3 bases at V and 7 bases at J, with 10 bases between. CDR3 length equals 11 residues. Germline-derived CDR1 and CDR2 are DFQATT and SNEGSKA (reference sequence). The CDR3 DNA follows: TGCAGTGCTAGCGGGAGTAGGGAGCAGTACTTC. Amino acid sequence: CSASGSREQYF.